The rows below give T cell receptor beta chains drawn from one sample of a study of T cells in localized non-small cell lung cancer. Clones were sequenced by immunoSEQ multiplex PCR, and TCRdb holds only the in-frame ones, with some missing. The table has more than 25,000 clones, 75% to 90% seen once. Here the sequenced sample was peripheral blood, taken before any cancer treatment. The receptor source for this set is a woman aged 35-75 years with stage I lung adenocarcinoma. Each CDR3 is given with its conserved first and last residue. The order of the fields is V gene, clone size, D gene, J gene, CDR3 protein, CDR3 DNA. A D gene is named only where the DNA matches it firmly. Expanded clones get a size class; other rows say once, few or many, or leave the size out.

TRBV5-3	-	-	TRBJ1-3	CARSRQEDNWSAIYF	TGTGCCAGAAGTCGACAGGAGGATAACTGGTCGGCCATATATTTT
TRBV10-3	-	-	TRBJ1-1	CAISGRVNTEAFF	TGTGCCATCTCGGGGCGGGTGAACACTGAAGCTTTCTTT
TRBV7-2	-	TRBD1	TRBJ1-2	CASSLDRDPNYGYTF	TGTGCCAGCAGCCTGGACAGGGACCCTAACTATGGCTACACCTTC
TRBV7-9	-	-	TRBJ2-2	CASRTGRDYTGELFF	TGTGCCAGCCGAACCGGCAGGGACTACACCGGGGAGCTGTTTTTT
TRBV7-3	-	-	TRBJ1-2	CASSLVGTGGYTF	TGTGCCAGCAGCCTTGTAGGGACCGGCGGCTACACCTTC
TRBV5-6	-	-	TRBJ1-1	CASSLAVGTEAFF	TGTGCCAGCAGCTTGGCCGTCGGCACTGAAGCTTTCTTT
TRBV5-1	-	-	TRBJ1-1	CASSLGLGVTEAFF	TGCGCCAGCAGCTTGGGTCTTGGGGTCACTGAAGCTTTCTTT
TRBV10-3	few	TRBD1	TRBJ2-5	CAISESILHRGRQETQYF	TGTGCCATCAGTGAGTCAATCCTACACAGGGGCCGCCAAGAGACCCAGTACTTC
TRBV4-3	few	-	TRBJ1-5	CASSPLLGFNQPQHF	TGCGCCAGCAGCCCATTGCTAGGGTTCAATCAGCCCCAGCATTTT
TRBV6-5	-	-	TRBJ2-3	CASSYSSQGTDTQYF	TGTGCCAGCAGTTACTCGAGCCAGGGGACAGATACGCAGTATTTT
TRBV7-9	-	-	TRBJ1-3	CASGTWRGTIYF	TGTGCCAGCGGGACATGGCGGGGCACCATATATTTT
TRBV2	-	-	TRBJ2-2	CASKLSGNTGELFF	TGTGCCAGCAAACTCAGCGGGAACACCGGGGAGCTGTTTTTT
TRBV7-6	once	TRBD2	TRBJ2-1	CASSGTSRSEQFF	TGTGCCAGCTCCGGGACTAGCCGTAGTGAGCAGTTCTTC
TRBV29-1	-	TRBD2	TRBJ2-5	CSVGEGSKTQYF	TGCAGCGTTGGGGAGGGCTCGAAGACCCAGTACTTC
TRBV11-1	-	TRBD2	TRBJ2-3	CASSRLSGVDTQYF	TGTGCCAGCAGCCGACTTAGCGGGGTGGATACGCAGTATTTT
TRBV11-2	once	-	TRBJ2-1	CASSLGTYNEQFF	TGTGCCAGCAGCTTAGGGACATACAATGAGCAGTTCTTC
TRBV7-9	-	-	TRBJ1-2	CASSLGGSNYGYTF	TGTGCCAGCAGCTTAGGAGGCAGTAACTATGGCTACACCTTC
TRBV7-6	-	-	TRBJ1-3	CASSLGSGWSGNTIYF	TGTGCCAGCAGCTTAGGGAGCGGGTGGTCTGGAAACACCATATATTTT
TRBV12-5	-	-	TRBJ1-4	CASGLGATQGEKLFF	TGTGCTAGTGGTTTGGGGGCTACACAGGGCGAAAAACTGTTTTTT
TRBV19	-	-	TRBJ1-1	CASSFQPQGGTEAFF	TGTGCCAGTAGCTTTCAACCCCAGGGCGGCACTGAAGCTTTCTTT
TRBV7-9	-	-	TRBJ2-2	CASTQSGRVTGELFF	TGTGCCAGCACCCAATCGGGGAGAGTAACCGGGGAGCTGTTTTTT
TRBV7-6	-	TRBD2	TRBJ2-5	CASSRIAGGRETQYF	TGTGCCAGCAGCCGAATAGCGGGGGGGCGGGAGACCCAGTACTTC
TRBV19	-	-	TRBJ1-1	CASSMPLVRAQGTRRTEAFF	TGTGCCAGTAGTATGCCTCTTGTCAGGGCGCAGGGGACGAGGAGGACTGAAGCTTTCTTT
TRBV5-4	-	TRBD1	TRBJ1-2	CASSLKQEGAGYTF	TGTGCCAGCAGCTTGAAACAGGAGGGGGCTGGCTACACCTTC
TRBV5-1	-	TRBD1	TRBJ1-2	CASSPDRGDYGYTF	TGCGCCAGCAGCCCCGACAGGGGCGACTATGGCTACACCTTC
TRBV11-2	few	-	TRBJ2-1	CASSLDAAGNNEQFF	TGTGCCAGCAGCTTAGATGCCGCGGGGAACAATGAGCAGTTCTTC
TRBV6-6	-	TRBD2	TRBJ2-1	CASGSGVSYNEQFF	TGTGCCAGCGGGAGCGGGGTCTCCTACAATGAGCAGTTCTTC
TRBV6-4	once	-	TRBJ1-2	CASGQCTNYGYTF	TGTGCCAGCGGACAGTGTACTAACTATGGCTACACCTTC
TRBV27	-	TRBD1	TRBJ2-7	CASSRSFGGQVSYEQYF	TGTGCCAGCTCCCGATCATTTGGGGGACAGGTATCCTACGAGCAGTACTTC
TRBV4-2	-	-	TRBJ2-2	CASSQDVGTGELFF	TGTGCCAGCAGCCAAGATGTGGGAACCGGGGAGCTGTTTTTT
TRBV10-1	-	-	TRBJ2-2	CASSESGDTGELFF	TGCGCCAGCAGTGAGTCTGGGGACACCGGGGAGCTGTTTTTT
TRBV14	few	-	TRBJ1-1	CASSQSLGSAYTEAFF	TGTGCCAGCAGCCAATCCCTAGGGTCGGCCTATACTGAAGCTTTCTTT
TRBV6-6	-	-	TRBJ1-3	CASSYPRGDSGNTIYF	TGTGCCAGCAGTTACCCGCGGGGGGACTCTGGAAACACCATATATTTT
TRBV7-2	-	-	TRBJ2-5	CASSAEWQTQYF	TGTGCCAGCAGCGCTGAGTGGCAGACCCAGTACTTC
TRBV5-1	-	-	TRBJ2-1	CASSLNRDDEQFF	TGCGCCAGCAGCTTGAACAGGGACGATGAGCAGTTCTTC
TRBV10-3	once	-	TRBJ2-1	CAISDGTGGEYEQFF	TGTGCCATCAGTGACGGGACCGGCGGAGAGTATGAGCAGTTCTTC
TRBV30	-	-	TRBJ1-5	CAWTAFGPGEPQHF	TGTGCCTGGACCGCTTTCGGGCCCGGGGAGCCCCAGCATTTT
TRBV7-9	-	-	TRBJ1-2	CASSAGSNYGYTF	TGTGCCAGCAGCGCCGGGTCTAACTATGGCTACACCTTC
TRBV30	-	-	TRBJ1-1	CAWRRMELNTEAFF	TGTGCCTGGAGGCGAATGGAATTGAACACTGAAGCTTTCTTT
TRBV4-3	-	-	TRBJ1-1	CASSQQGLDTEAFF	TGCGCCAGCAGCCAACAGGGCCTGGACACTGAAGCTTTCTTT
TRBV5-6	-	-	TRBJ1-2	CASSPGLSYGYTF	TGTGCCAGCAGTCCCGGACTGAGCTATGGCTACACCTTC
TRBV9	-	-	TRBJ1-1	CASSVGAGYAEAFF	TGTGCCAGCAGCGTAGGGGCCGGGTACGCTGAAGCTTTCTTT